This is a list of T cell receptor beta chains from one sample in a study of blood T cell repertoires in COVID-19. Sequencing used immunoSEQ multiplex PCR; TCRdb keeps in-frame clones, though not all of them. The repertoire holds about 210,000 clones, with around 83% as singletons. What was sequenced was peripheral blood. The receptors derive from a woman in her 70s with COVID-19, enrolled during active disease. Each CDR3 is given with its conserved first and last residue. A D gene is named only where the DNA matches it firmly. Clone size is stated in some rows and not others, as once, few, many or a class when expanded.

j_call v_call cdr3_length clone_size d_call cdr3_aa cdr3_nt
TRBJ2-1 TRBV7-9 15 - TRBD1 CASSPWTGSDNEQFF TGTGCCAGCAGCCCCTGGACAGGGTCAGACAATGAGCAGTTCTTC
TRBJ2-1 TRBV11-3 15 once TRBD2 CASSPRTSGRNEQFF TGTGCCAGCAGCCCGAGGACTAGCGGCCGTAATGAGCAGTTCTTC
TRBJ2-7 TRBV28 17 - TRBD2 CASRVTTGLAGSYEQYF TGTGCCAGCAGAGTTACGACGGGACTAGCGGGCTCCTACGAGCAGTACTTC
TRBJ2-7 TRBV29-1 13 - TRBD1 CSVHRTGGYEQYF TGCAGCGTCCACCGGACAGGGGGCTACGAGCAGTACTTC
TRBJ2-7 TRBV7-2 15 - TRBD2 CASTDGTTLRSEQYF TGTGCCAGCACCGATGGGACTACCCTCAGGAGTGAGCAGTACTTC
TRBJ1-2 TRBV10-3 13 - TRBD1 CAISRDRVYGYTF TGTGCCATCAGCCGGGACAGAGTTTATGGCTACACCTTC
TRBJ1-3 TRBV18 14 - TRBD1 CASSPTGAGNTIYF TGTGCCAGCTCACCAACAGGGGCTGGAAACACCATATATTTT
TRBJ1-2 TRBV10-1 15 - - CARKRVHLCNYGYTF TGCGCCAGGAAGCGGGTCCACCTTTGCAACTATGGCTACACCTTC
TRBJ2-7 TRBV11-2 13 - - CASSFTGSYEQYF TGTGCCAGCAGCTTTACAGGCTCCTACGAGCAGTACTTC
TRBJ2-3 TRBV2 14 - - CASSEQGGLWAQYF TGTGCCAGCAGTGAGCAGGGCGGTCTTTGGGCGCAGTATTTT
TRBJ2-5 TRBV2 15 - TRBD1 CASTDGTGYQETQYF TGTGCCAGCACCGACGGGACAGGGTATCAAGAGACCCAGTACTTC
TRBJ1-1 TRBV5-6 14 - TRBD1 CASSRRGPASEAFF TGTGCCAGCAGCCGGAGGGGGCCTGCCTCTGAAGCTTTCTTT
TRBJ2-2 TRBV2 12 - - CASSGDEGELFF TGTGCCAGCAGTGGAGATGAGGGGGAGCTGTTTTTT
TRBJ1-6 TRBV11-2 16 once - CASSLEIAARNSPLHF TGTGCCAGCAGCTTAGAGATAGCGGCCAGGAATTCACCCCTCCACTTT
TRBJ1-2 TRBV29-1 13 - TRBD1 CSVEKGTGGGYTF TGCAGCGTTGAAAAGGGGACAGGGGGTGGCTACACCTTC